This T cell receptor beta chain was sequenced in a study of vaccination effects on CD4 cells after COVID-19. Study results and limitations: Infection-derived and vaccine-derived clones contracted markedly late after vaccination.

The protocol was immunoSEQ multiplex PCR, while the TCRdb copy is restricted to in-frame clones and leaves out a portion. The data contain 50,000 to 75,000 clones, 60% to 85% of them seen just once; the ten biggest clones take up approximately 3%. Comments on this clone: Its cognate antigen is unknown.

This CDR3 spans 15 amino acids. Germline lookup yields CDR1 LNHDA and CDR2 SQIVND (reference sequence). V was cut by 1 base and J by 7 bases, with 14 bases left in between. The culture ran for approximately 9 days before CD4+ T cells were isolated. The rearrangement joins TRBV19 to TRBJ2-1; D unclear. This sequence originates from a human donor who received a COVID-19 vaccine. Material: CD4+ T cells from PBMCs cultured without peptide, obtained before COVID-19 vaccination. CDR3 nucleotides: TGTGCCAGTAGTATAGCCCCCCTGATTCTTAATGAGCAGTTCTTC. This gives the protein CASSIAPLILNEQFF.